What follows are 20 T cell receptor beta chains derived from one specimen sequenced in a study of blood T cell repertoires in COVID-19. Assay: immunoSEQ multiplex PCR; the TCRdb copy retains only in-frame clones and omits some. The sample shows roughly 100,000 clones, 65% to 85% of them seen only once. The specimen was peripheral blood. These receptors were collected from a man aged 65-85 years with active or convalescent COVID-19.

This rearrangement joins TRBV9 to TRBJ2-3; 7 positions agree with TRBD1. Germline CDR1 is SGDLS and CDR2 is YYNGEE. After removal of 0 bases from V and 4 bases from J, the junction contained 14 bases not matched to a gene. There are 18 residues in the CDR3. In DNA, the CDR3 is TGTGCCAGCAGCGTAGTTCCGGTGGAGACAGGGCGTGCAGATACGCAGTATTTT. It codes for CASSVVPVETGRADTQYF.

Remarks on this clone: The same CDR3 arises from other DNA sequences in this sample as well. The rearrangement links TRBV28 to TRBJ1-1, with 8 bases lining up with TRBD1. V dropped 3 bases and J dropped 8; count of bases not matched to a gene: 2. The length of the CDR3 is 12 residues. Germline loops: CDR1 MDHEN, CDR2 SYDVKM. The CDR3 region has the DNA TGTGCCAGCAGTTTGGGGACAGGCGAAGCTTTCTTT. As protein: CASSLGTGEAFF.

The chain carries TRBV20-1 and TRBJ1-6; D remains ambiguous. Trimming took 3 bases from V and 13 from J, leaving 19 bases between them. The CDR3 runs to 14 residues. CDR1 and CDR2 from the germline V gene are DFQATT and SNEGSKA (reference sequence). Here the CDR3 reads CSASDDTSWSPLHF. DNA of the CDR3: TGCAGTGCTAGTGACGACACATCTTGGTCGCCCCTCCACTTT.

For this clone: Different DNA sequences within this sample yield the same CDR3. The chain combines TRBV5-4 with TRBJ2-3, with TRBD2 matching over 12 bases. CDR3 size: 16 residues. From germline, CDR1 is SGHNT and CDR2 YYREEE (reference sequence). The junction had 6 bases not matched to a gene; V was cut back by 4 bases and J by 3 bases. The chain's CDR3 is CASSLRLAGDTDTQYF. CDR3 in DNA: TGTGCCAGCAGCCTTCGACTAGCGGGGGATACAGATACGCAGTATTTT.

V gene TRBV6-5 combines with J gene TRBJ1-2; TRBD1 agrees at 8 bases. Germline trimming cut 8 bases from V and 2 bases from J; bases unmatched to any gene: 7. Germline CDR1 reads MNHEY; CDR2 reads SVGAGI. The length of the CDR3 is 14 residues. CDR3 sequence reads: CASRPQGANYGYTF. CDR3 coding DNA: TGTGCCAGCCGGCCCCAGGGGGCAAACTATGGCTACACCTTC.

The gene calls are TRBV5-1 and TRBJ2-7; no reliable D call. The CDR3 contains 13 residues. Germline CDR1 SGHRS, CDR2 YFSETQ. Trimming cost V 0 bases and J 1 base, with 5 bases left between them. The CDR3 region has the DNA TGCGCCAGCAGCTTGGCCCAGTCCTACGAGCAGTACTTC. It translates to CASSLAQSYEQYF.

This chain's CDR3 is CASSAVQGSWTDTQYF. CDR3 in DNA: TGTGCCAGCAGCGCGGTACAGGGGTCGTGGACAGATACGCAGTATTTT. J is TRBJ2-3 and V is TRBV9; 7 bases align to TRBD1. J lost 3 bases, V lost 3 bases, and 10 bases had no gene match. The CDR3 is 16 amino acids. From germline, CDR1 is SGDLS and CDR2 YYNGEE.

The chain joins TRBV29-1 to TRBJ2-1; a possible D gene is TRBD2 (7 bases). Trimming shortened V by 5 bases and J by 5 bases, and 16 bases separated the two germline ends. The germline V gene encodes CDR1 SQVTM and CDR2 ANQGSEA. The CDR3 length is 14 residues. The CDR3 reads CSVSGGPQNNEQFF. CDR3 DNA: TGCAGCGTTTCGGGGGGCCCGCAAAACAATGAGCAGTTCTTC.

The chain has TRBV5-4 and TRBJ1-3; maybe TRBD1 (5 bases). This CDR3 contains 15 residues. V dropped 0 bases and J dropped 0 bases, with 7 bases sitting between them. Germline CDR1 is SGHNT and CDR2 is YYREEE (reference sequence). The CDR3 DNA reads TGTGCCAGCAGCTTGGAAGGGGTCTCTGGAAACACCATATATTTT. It yields the protein CASSLEGVSGNTIYF.

This chain joins TRBV6-5 and TRBJ1-2; D unresolved. There are 14 residues in the CDR3. Germline V gene data show CDR1 as MNHEY and CDR2 as SVGAGI. The germline V and J ends were trimmed by 6 bases and 4 bases, with 15 bases remaining between them. CDR3 protein: CASRTGGLLYGYTF. The CDR3 bases are TGTGCCAGCAGGACGGGAGGCCTACTCTATGGCTACACCTTC.

The chain recombines TRBV2 with TRBJ2-2; possibly TRBD1 for D (5 bases). Germline V gives CDR1 SNHLY, CDR2 FYNNEI. The CDR3 has 14 residues. Trimming cost V 5 bases and J 3 bases, with 10 bases left between them. The CDR3 DNA is TGTGCCAGCAGTATTGCACAGGACACCGGGGAGCTGTTTTTT. As protein: CASSIAQDTGELFF.

This chain links TRBV3-1 (or the pseudogene TRBV3-2) with TRBJ1-2; tentative D call: TRBD1 (5 bases). The CDR3 sequence is 13 residues long. Germline CDR1 LGHDT, CDR2 YNNKEL (reference sequence). V shed 5 bases and J shed 3 bases, with 10 bases lying between them. The CDR3 DNA is TGTGCCAGCAGCAACAGGCTTGACTATGGCTACACCTTC. Amino acids: CASSNRLDYGYTF.

The rearrangement joins TRBV15 to TRBJ2-7, with D perhaps TRBD1 (5 bases). Trimming took 1 base from V and 2 from J, leaving 9 bases between them. The CDR3 is 14 amino acids. Germline CDR1 is LNHNV and CDR2 is YYDKDF (reference sequence). This CDR3 reads CATSRGEQAYEQYF. CDR3 nucleotides: TGTGCCACCAGCAGAGGCGAACAGGCCTACGAGCAGTACTTC.

The CDR3 loop reads CASSLGGTAFNSPLHF. CDR3 in DNA: TGTGCCAGCAGCTTGGGTGGGACAGCCTTTAATTCACCCCTCCACTTT. This chain joins TRBV5-4 and TRBJ1-6; 7 bases line up with TRBD1. V was pared by 0 bases and J by 6 bases, with 6 bases of the junction left unmatched. Germline CDR1 reads SGHNT; CDR2 reads YYREEE (reference sequence). The CDR3 length is 16 residues. Looking up the rest from reference TRBV5-4 and TRBJ1-6 gives the full variable domain: ETGVTQSPTHLIKTRGQQVTLRCSSQSGHNTVSWYQQALGQGPQFIFQYYREEENGRGNFPPRFSGLQFPNYSSELNVNALELDDSALYLCASSLGGTAFNSPLHFGNGTRLTVT.

The gene calls are TRBV9 and TRBJ1-5; 7 bases fit TRBD1. Per the germline V gene, CDR1 is SGDLS and CDR2 is YYNGEE. The CDR3 spans 15 residues. V lost 0 bases and J lost 3; bases outside the gene matches: 3. The CDR3: CASSVGDSDNQPQHF. The CDR3 nucleotides are TGTGCCAGCAGCGTAGGGGACAGCGACAATCAGCCCCAGCATTTT.

This rearrangement joins TRBV5-1 to TRBJ2-5; D perhaps matches TRBD2 (7 bases). The CDR3 spans 14 residues. V shed 6 bases and J shed 3 bases, with 15 bases lying between them. Germline V gene data show CDR1 as SGHRS and CDR2 as YFSETQ. The CDR3 spells CASTDGGGEETQYF. CDR3 nucleotides: TGCGCCAGCACCGACGGCGGGGGCGAAGAGACCCAGTACTTC.

The V gene is TRBV5-1, the J gene TRBJ1-2; 11 nucleotides match TRBD1. This CDR3 contains 17 residues. Germline V gives CDR1 SGHRS, CDR2 YFSETQ. V trimming: 0 bases; J trimming: 6 bases; junction bases outside the gene matches: 10. CDR3 DNA: TGCGCCAGCAGCTTGGCCGGGACAGGGGGTCAATTTGATGGCTACACCTTC. Its translation: CASSLAGTGGQFDGYTF.

The chain has TRBV28 and TRBJ2-6; perhaps TRBD1 as D (7 bases). The germline V gene encodes CDR1 MDHEN and CDR2 SYDVKM. Trimming removed 4 bases from V and 4 bases from J, with 17 bases in between. This CDR3 region has 17 residues. The CDR3 here is CASSYPQGGDGANVLTF. CDR3 DNA: TGTGCCAGCAGTTATCCCCAGGGGGGTGACGGGGCCAACGTCCTGACTTTC.

The sample holds one count of this clone. The rearrangement uses TRBV9 and TRBJ2-1; tentative D call: TRBD2 (6 bases). The germline CDR1 and CDR2 sequences are SGDLS and YYNGEE. The CDR3 length is 14 residues. V shed 4 bases and J shed 2 bases, with 10 bases lying between them. The CDR3 DNA follows: TGTGCCAGCAGCCCCATAGCGGCCTACAATGAGCAGTTCTTC. Its protein is CASSPIAAYNEQFF.

The V gene is TRBV5-3, the J gene TRBJ1-5; D possibly corresponds to TRBD1 (5 bases). TRBV5-3 has ORF status, its function being uncertain. V lost 4 bases, J lost 2 bases, and 13 bases lay in between. The CDR3 runs to 15 residues. DNA for the CDR3: TGTGCCAGAAGCGGGGGGGACGGACGCAATCAGCCCCAGCATTTT. It specifies CARSGGDGRNQPQHF.